The entry below describes one T cell receptor beta chain. The CDR3 has 18 residues. Trimming stripped 1 base from V and 7 bases from J, with 25 bases between. Germline loops: CDR1 SGHDN, CDR2 FVKESK. The data were obtained in a study of OX40 agonist ivuxolimab in advanced cancers. Study details: Patients with hepatocellular carcinoma, melanoma, renal cell or head and neck cancer made up the dose-escalation patients.

Autoimmune disease history or systemic immunosuppression disqualified patients. Sampled blood was obtained at baseline, cycle 4 day 1, and cycle 7 day 1. Sequencing used immunoSEQ multiplex PCR; TCRdb keeps in-frame clones, though not all of them. This sample has 90,000 or so clones, with about 91% found just once. The chain has TRBV14 and TRBJ1-1; the D is unclear. The clonotype originates from an adult with an advanced solid tumor such as melanoma, head and neck, liver or kidney cancer. Sequences were derived from CD4+ or CD8+ T cells sorted from blood, sampled in a trial of the OX40 agonist ivuxolimab. In nucleotides, the CDR3 is TGTGCCAGCAGCCAAGGTAGAACAGCGGTCTCATCTCGGGGTGAAGCTTTCTTT. This encodes CASSQGRTAVSSRGEAFF.